This T cell receptor beta chain is from a study of OX40 agonist ivuxolimab in advanced cancers. As for the study in general: Treatment received earlier with anti-PD-1, anti-PD-L1 or anti-CTLA-4 agents was allowed, and around 40% had some. Study results and caveats: By week 6 at 0.1 to 3.0 mg/kg, blood CD4+ and CD8+ T cells had expanded clonally.

Drawing of blood for sampling happened at baseline, at cycle 4 day 1, and at cycle 7 day 1. CDR1 is SGHRS, CDR2 YFSETQ, per germline. The V and J ends lost 4 bases and 7 bases respectively, with 17 bases between them. The CDR3 is made up of 15 amino acids. Turning to this clone: The antigen remains unidentified.

Method: immunoSEQ multiplex PCR; TCRdb's copy keeps in-frame clones and lacks some. The repertoire has tens of thousands of clones, 85% to 90% of them found once; the top ten carry roughly 3%. The material sequenced was CD4+ or CD8+ T cells sorted from blood, taken in a trial of the OX40 agonist ivuxolimab. The chain uses TRBV5-1 and TRBJ2-2, with a weak D call TRBD2 (5 bases). This receptor was taken from an adult with an advanced solid tumor such as melanoma, head and neck, liver or kidney cancer. CDR3 protein: CASSPTAGSGGELFF. The CDR3 DNA follows: TGCGCCAGCAGCCCGACGGCGGGTTCGGGCGGGGAGCTGTTTTTT.